This TCR beta chain was documented in a study of cytomegalovirus exposure and HLA in healthy donors (dated by TCRdb to the late 2010s). With respect to the entire study: According to an earlier analysis of several hundred of the donors, about 179 million T cells yielded 90 million to 140 million unique TCR beta sequences and less than 300 Gb of sequence data. Roughly 300 gigabases of sequencing data and tens of millions of unique TCR sequences were included in an early release covering roughly 600 HLA-typed donors. The genetic ancestry cluster associated with self-reported Caucasian donors included over 65% of the 300 to 450 genotyped donors. The aim of the study was to test whether cataloging public T cell receptors could identify signatures of past pathogen exposure. The study profiled the T cell repertoires of hundreds of subjects by immunosequencing and related them to cytomegalovirus serostatus. Along with the roughly 700-subject first cohort, a separate validation cohort of around 110 different subjects was used. High-throughput TCR immunosequencing, statistical association of individual TCRs with disease status, and machine learning were combined to predict cytomegalovirus infection status. To study patterns of TCR occurrence, a later analysis re-analyzed previously published TCR beta repertoires from 500 to 850 donors and added high-resolution HLA genotyping. In the later analysis, no new phenotypic data were used to find candidate immune exposures; instead, reliance was placed on TCR beta sequences and their occurrence across donors. In an earlier analysis of 550 to 700 of the donors, high-throughput TCR beta sequencing was used to judge whether each TCR beta V gene segment behaved as functional or pseudogenic. Donor age, sex, ethnicity and CMV serostatus were collected together with the repertoire data. A later genetic analysis took genome-wide SNP genotypes for about 55% of the 666 donors and used that subset as a discovery cohort. All discovery cohort repertoires had been generated on a single sequencing platform. HLA typing covered class I and class II loci at four-digit resolution. Typing coverage differed by locus: A, B, C, DRB1 and DQB1 were typed in about 629-640 donors, DQA1 in about 500, DPA1 in 606, and DPB1 in 450 to 490. Roughly 5 DR-DQ haplotypes were handled as single units for association and clustering, since linkage in the cohort was strong. Across roughly 420 genotyped donors of the cohort, an average of roughly 230,000 unique TCR beta nucleotide sequences per donor were sequenced, and 15% to 20% of those sequences were non-productive.

This clone was seen only a few times. Its cognate antigen has yet to be identified. Base qualities are missing; no much larger clone stands one base away. V drops 10 bases and J drops 4 bases, leaving 14 bases in between. The germline V gene supplies CDR1 MNHEY and CDR2 SVGAGI. From the cysteine up to the phenylalanine, the CDR3 has a length of 13 residues. Of the read, only the CDR3 DNA is kept; its 39 bases are in frame from base 1. The library was obtained by the immunoSEQ multiplex PCR assay. For the multiplex PCR, a mixture combining 60 forward primers for TCR Vbeta segments and 13 reverse primers for TCR Jbeta segments was used. The CDR3 region of rearranged TCR beta genes was amplified from genomic DNA by a multiplex PCR assay. Amplified TCR beta libraries were sequenced as 87-base-pair reads on the Illumina HiSeq System. In the authors' own workflow: In a later analysis, roughly 80 million unique TCR beta chains were counted across the 666 repertoires, and roughly 10 million of these chains were shared by at least two donors. A nearest-neighbor algorithm error-corrected the raw reads and collapsed the reads into unique sequences, merging closely related sequences to remove PCR and sequencing errors. To assign V, D and J gene segments, CDR3 sequences were aligned to IMGT reference sequences. For a sequence to be retained, a match of at least six nucleotides was required to both a V gene segment and a J gene segment. Rearrangements were called productive when the CDR3 lacked stop codons and stayed in frame with V and J; all others were non-productive. Following IMGT convention, CDR3 was defined as the stretch from the second conserved V-encoded cysteine up to the conserved J-encoded phenylalanine. The earlier analysis of 587 of the donors excluded sequences that lacked an unambiguous match to a single V gene segment. In an earlier analysis of a few hundred of the donors, V segments were called functional above 56.7% productive rearrangements and were called segregating when the between-donor standard deviation exceeded 5%. A statistical classification framework was built for diagnosing cytomegalovirus status from the catalog of TCR beta chain sequences. V and J gene assignment, in a later analysis, came from comparing TCR nucleotide sequences with IMGT/GENE-DB human TR gene sequences. Using the TCRdist pipeline, a later analysis assigned CDR3 sequences along with most-parsimonious VDJ recombination scenarios. In a later analysis, every TCR beta chain was defined by the combination of its CDR3 amino acid sequence and its V-gene family, and reads without a unique V-gene family were dropped. In a later analysis, 500 to 700 highly shared, low-generation-probability nucleotide sequences were removed to address suspected cross-contamination and a sequencing artifact. In a later analysis, a clonal expansion index for each public chain was calculated from normalized within-repertoire ranks of inferred template counts. Generation probabilities in a later analysis came from a VDJ recombination model fitted to out-of-frame rearrangements, and those results were checked against IGoR. A later analysis scored TCR-TCR, TCR-HLA and TCR-CMV co-occurrence with hypergeometric tests, applying a repertoire-size bias correction to TCR pairs. To estimate false discovery rates, a later analysis permuted the HLA or CMV assignments 20 times. In a later analysis, co-occurring TCRs were grouped with DBSCAN, and TCRdist sequence similarity was added when clustering was performed within HLA-allele-positive subsets. Repertoires with fewer than 30,000 or more than 120,000 public chains, plus five repertoires with anomalous nucleotide sharing, were excluded from co-occurrence clustering. TCRdb took this table from immuneACCESS and kept in-frame rearrangements with V and J called. Such tables lack part of the clones; where checked against another copy, unresolved V genes explain under half of the gap, and the rest is unexplained. Clone size and the V and J calls come from that table; the DNA yielded D and trimming. The sample table lists about 120,000 clones, about 78% of them with a count of one. The ten largest clones add up to less than 6% of the sample.

Study-wide findings and limitations: The authors suggested that the approach could potentially be generalized to other disease states and immunological phenotypes. Strong co-occurrence of HLA alleles, especially DR and DQ, made assigning TCR associations to individual alleles difficult. Most TCR sequences were observed very rarely across donors, whereas some public TCRs were present in many individuals. The sequencing pipeline was judged likely to have produced a cluster of highly shared sequence variants as a technical artifact. Several of the top co-occurrence clusters appeared to be linked to parvovirus B19, influenza, CMV and Epstein-Barr virus, according to a later analysis. Because some donors lacked HLA typing at each locus, the association tests relied only on the typed subset. A few of the identified cytomegalovirus-associated TCR beta chains were confirmed in vitro to be specific for cytomegalovirus antigens. The cohort was sequenced for TCR beta chains only, and without alpha or paired-chain data the features that could be detected were limited. In a later analysis, the rate of TCR association differed among HLA loci, with DRB1 alleles having the most associated TCRs and HLA-C alleles having the fewest. Because counts were too low, seventeen rarely observed V segments, including chromosome 9 orphons, were excluded from the earlier analysis of 587 of the donors. Some IMGT-functional V segments, including TRBV6-2 and TRBV6-3, could not be told apart with the 87-base-pair reads, so those segments were excluded. A further reported finding was that TCR beta sequences accurately predicted the HLA-A and HLA-B alleles for most subjects in the first cohort. CMV serostatus was the only immune exposure information available for the cohort. In the study, 150 to 200 TCR beta chains were listed as associated with cytomegalovirus. Roughly uniform sequencing depth across donors was assumed in presence/absence analyses, although this assumption may not hold. A later analysis found that HLA-associated TCR beta chains were more clonally expanded and had lower generation probabilities than equally common non-associated chains. In a later analysis, most CMV-associated TCR beta chains were found to appear HLA-restricted, with HLA associations seemingly driven largely by CMV exposure. In an earlier analysis of around 500 of the donors, most TCR beta V segments appeared in productive rearrangements about 90% or about 30% of the time, broadly matching IMGT annotations. An association between a missense DCLRE1C variant and V-gene and J-gene trimming of TCR beta chains was found in a later genetic analysis and replicated in an independent cohort. In a later genetic analysis, fewer N-insertions in productive TCRs were reported among donors in an Asian-associated ancestry cluster than the 666-donor mean. In both the original and validation cohorts, the classifier was reported to diagnose cytomegalovirus status with high specificity and sensitivity. Correlated functional status among segregating V segments might reflect linkage disequilibrium, but an unknown experimental factor could not be ruled out. A later analysis associated 16,951 TCR beta sequences with specific HLA alleles at a false discovery rate of 0.05.

The cohort comprised several hundred healthy bone marrow donors. At the time of sampling, all cohort members were nominally healthy, though unrecorded immune exposures were likely present. The donor was CMV seropositive and was included in the group of 289 seropositive cohort members. A peripheral blood sample was collected from each donor, and TCR beta sequencing was performed on peripheral blood mononuclear cells. The Qiagen DNeasy Blood Extraction Kit was used to extract genomic DNA from the blood cell samples. The sequencing input was PBMCs. The chain employs TRBV6-5 and TRBJ1-3; perhaps TRBD1 is the D gene, with 5 bases matching. This sequence was found in a woman aged 25 to 45 in good health and CMV-seropositive. The CDR3 in this case is CATLGGFGNTIYF. The DNA sequence follows: TGTGCCACCTTGGGGGGATTCGGAAACACCATATATTTT.